The entry below describes one TCR beta chain. The antigen is not known. Among the 120 or so subjects of the validation cohort, separate from the roughly 670-subject first cohort, were the donors. The CDR3 length is 14 residues. The ends were cut back, 5 bases at V and 4 bases at J, with 13 bases in the middle. Per germline, CDR1 MRHNA and CDR2 SNTAGT. Sequenced by immunoSEQ multiplex PCR; TCRdb stores in-frame clones only, minus some. The repertoire has over 120,000 clones, more than 80% of them found once; the top ten carry around 5.9%. These data originate in a study of cytomegalovirus exposure and HLA in healthy donors. Study results and caveats: Under in vitro conditions, three CMV-associated chains were confirmed as specific for CMV antigens. Reported results showed that the classifier diagnosed cytomegalovirus status with high specificity and sensitivity. According to a later analysis, TCR clusters from the first cohort tended to co-occur in the 120 or so validation repertoires.

This chain connects TRBV6-4 to TRBJ2-3, with D tentatively TRBD2 (6 bases). The sequenced sample consisted of PBMCs. This TCR derives from a woman in her 30s in good health and CMV-seropositive. CDR3: CASSPGLGPDTQYF. For the CDR3, the DNA is TGTGCCAGCAGTCCGGGACTGGGCCCAGATACGCAGTATTTT.